This T cell receptor (beta chain) came from a study of cytomegalovirus exposure and HLA in healthy donors. 13 Jbeta primers and 60 Vbeta primers were used for the PCR. Using immunoSEQ multiplex PCR, the repertoire was profiled, and TCRdb retains in-frame clones only, with some absent. The sample carries about 200,000 clones, more than 65% recorded once. The sequence was obtained from a woman in her 30s in good health and CMV-seronegative. Sequenced input: PBMCs.

CDR3 bases: TGTGCCACCGGACGGGGCTATGGCTACACCTTC. This codes for CATGRGYGYTF. J is TRBJ1-2 and V is TRBV15; D is undetermined. Trimming shortened V by 8 bases and J by 4 bases, and 8 bases separated the two germline ends. Per germline, CDR1 LNHNV and CDR2 YYDKDF (reference sequence). CDR3 length: 11 residues.